These T cell receptor beta chains were read from a single sample in a study of T cell responses to AZD1222 COVID-19 vaccine. The table came from immunoSEQ multiplex PCR; TCRdb's copy has only in-frame clones and leaves some out. Among more than 90,000 clones listed, around 84% were seen once. The sample here was peripheral blood, taken on day 0 of AZD1222 vaccination. These receptors were taken from an adult in good health. CDR3s include the opening cysteine and the closing phenylalanine or tryptophan. A D gene is named only where the DNA matches it firmly. Size values are once, few and many counts, or a class for expanded clones, and some rows have none.

V	D	size	J	DNA	CDR3
TRBV7-8	TRBD1	-	TRBJ2-7	TGTGCCAGCAGCTTAATAGGACAGGGAGGCGAGCAGTACTTC	CASSLIGQGGEQYF
TRBV27	-	-	TRBJ1-1	TGTGCCAGCAGTTGGCGGGAGAACACTGAAGCTTTCTTT	CASSWRENTEAFF
TRBV7-2	-	-	TRBJ1-2	TGTGCCAGCAGCTTCGGGGGGCGTCTTGGCTACACCTTC	CASSFGGRLGYTF
TRBV5-1	TRBD1	-	TRBJ1-1	TGCGCCAGCAGCCCCGGGACAGGGGGTTGGTACACTGAAGCTTTCTTT	CASSPGTGGWYTEAFF
TRBV7-2	TRBD2	-	TRBJ2-1	TGTGCCAGCAGCTTATTAGCGGGGGCCTACAATGAGCAGTTCTTC	CASSLLAGAYNEQFF
TRBV27	-	once	TRBJ2-2	TGTGCCAGCAGTTGGGAGGACACCGGGGAGCTGTTTTTT	CASSWEDTGELFF
TRBV9	-	-	TRBJ2-3	TGTGCCAGCACCACGGGACATTTGGCAGATACGCAGTATTTT	CASTTGHLADTQYF
TRBV19	TRBD1	-	TRBJ1-3	TGTGCCAGTAAGGCAGGGGGTCCCGGCGCCATATATTTT	CASKAGGPGAIYF
TRBV12-3/TRBV12-4	-	-	TRBJ1-1	TGTGCCAGCAGTTTGGGTCGGGAAGCTTTCTTT	CASSLGREAFF
TRBV10-3	TRBD1	-	TRBJ1-3	TGTGCCACACAGGGGGAAGGAAACACCATATATTTT	CATQGEGNTIYF